The clone carrying this T cell receptor (beta chain) was recorded many times. The antigen remains undetermined. These data belong to a study of CD8 T cells in ankylosing spondylitis. Study outcomes and limitations: Certain motif variants had earlier been reported in reactive arthritis synovial fluid and blood. Within ankylosing spondylitis blood, a TCR beta motif made up of roughly eight highly homologous variants appeared to be characteristic.

Library preparation for TCR beta used quantitative 5'-RACE with molecular barcodes. TCRdb ran MiXCR on the 5' RACE reads and lists one entry per CDR3 protein. The repertoire includes more than 400,000 distinct CDR3 sequences, about 5.4% of them detected once, and roughly 3.5% sits in the top ten. Per the germline V gene, CDR1 is SGHAT and CDR2 is FQDESV (reference sequence). Trimming cost V 8 bases and J 2 bases; bases outside gene matches: 15. CDR3 length: 18 residues. This TCR derives from a male donor with ankylosing spondylitis. The chain carries TRBV11-1 and TRBJ2-1, with 10 nucleotides matching TRBD2. The specimen sequenced was blood, either unsorted or a sorted T cell fraction (not recorded which). CDR3 amino acids: CASGVLAGRALTYNEQFF. The CDR3 DNA reads TGTGCCAGCGGGGTACTAGCGGGGCGTGCCCTTACCTACAATGAGCAGTTCTTC.